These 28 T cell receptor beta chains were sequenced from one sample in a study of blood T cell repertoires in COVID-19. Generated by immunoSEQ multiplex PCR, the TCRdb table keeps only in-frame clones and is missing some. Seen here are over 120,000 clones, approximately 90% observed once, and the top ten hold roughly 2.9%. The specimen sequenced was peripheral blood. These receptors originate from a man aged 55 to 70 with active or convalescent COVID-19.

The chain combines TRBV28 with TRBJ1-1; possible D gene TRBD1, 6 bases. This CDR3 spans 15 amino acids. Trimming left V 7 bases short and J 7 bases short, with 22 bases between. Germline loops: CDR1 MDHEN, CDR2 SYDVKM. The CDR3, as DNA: TGTGCCAGCACCTCACAGGGAATCGGATGGGGTGAAGCTTTCTTT. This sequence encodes CASTSQGIGWGEAFF.

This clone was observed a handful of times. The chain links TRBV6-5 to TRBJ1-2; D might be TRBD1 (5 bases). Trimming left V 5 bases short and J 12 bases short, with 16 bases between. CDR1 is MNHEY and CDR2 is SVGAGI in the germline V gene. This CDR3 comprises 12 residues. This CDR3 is CASSQRGVGDTF. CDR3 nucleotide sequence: TGTGCCAGCAGTCAACGGGGGGTAGGGGACACCTTC.

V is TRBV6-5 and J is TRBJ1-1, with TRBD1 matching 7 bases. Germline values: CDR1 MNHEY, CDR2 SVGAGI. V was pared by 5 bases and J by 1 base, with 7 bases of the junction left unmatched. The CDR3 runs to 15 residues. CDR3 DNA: TGTGCCAGCAGTACCCGACAGGGAGGGAACACTGAAGCTTTCTTT. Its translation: CASSTRQGGNTEAFF.

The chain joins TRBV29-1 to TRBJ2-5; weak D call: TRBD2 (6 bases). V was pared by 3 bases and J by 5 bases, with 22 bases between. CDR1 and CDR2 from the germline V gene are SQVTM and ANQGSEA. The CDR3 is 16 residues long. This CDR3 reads CSVDLRGSLGEETQYF. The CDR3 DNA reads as TGCAGCGTTGATCTCCGGGGGTCTCTAGGGGAGGAGACCCAGTACTTC. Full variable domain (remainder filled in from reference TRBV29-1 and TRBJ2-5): SAVISQKPSRDICQRGTSLTIQCQVDSQVTMMFWYRQQPGQSLTLIATANQGSEATYESGFVIDKFPISRPNLTFSTLTVSNMSPEDSSIYLCSVDLRGSLGEETQYFGPGTRLLVL.

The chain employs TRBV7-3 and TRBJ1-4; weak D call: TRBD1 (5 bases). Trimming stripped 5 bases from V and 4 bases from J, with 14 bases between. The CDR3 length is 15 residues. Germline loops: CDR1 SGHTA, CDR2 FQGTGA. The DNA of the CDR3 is TGTGCCAGCAGCCCAAGTGACAGATTTAATGAAAAACTGTTTTTT. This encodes CASSPSDRFNEKLFF.

The CDR3 DNA is TGCGCCAGCAGCTTAACCGGGACAGACTATGGCTACACCTTC. Its protein product is CASSLTGTDYGYTF. The chain couples TRBV5-1 to TRBJ1-2; 7 bases match TRBD1. The ends lost 2 bases at V and 3 bases at J; junction bases unmatched: 4. The CDR3 contains 14 residues. CDR1 and CDR2 from the germline V gene are SGHRS and YFSETQ. The variable domain in full, completed from reference TRBV5-1 and TRBJ1-2, reads KAGVTQTPRYLIKTRGQQVTLSCSPISGHRSVSWYQQTPGQGLQFLFEYFSETQRNKGNFPGRFSGRQFSNSRSEMNVSTLELGDSALYLCASSLTGTDYGYTFGSGTRLTVV.

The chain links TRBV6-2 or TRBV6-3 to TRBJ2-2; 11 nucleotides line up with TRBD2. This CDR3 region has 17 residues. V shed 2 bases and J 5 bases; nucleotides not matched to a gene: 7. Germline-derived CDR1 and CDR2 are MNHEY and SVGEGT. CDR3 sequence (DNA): TGTGCCAGCAGTTACCTAGCGGGGGGCCCGATAACCGGGGAGCTGTTTTTT. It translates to CASSYLAGGPITGELFF.

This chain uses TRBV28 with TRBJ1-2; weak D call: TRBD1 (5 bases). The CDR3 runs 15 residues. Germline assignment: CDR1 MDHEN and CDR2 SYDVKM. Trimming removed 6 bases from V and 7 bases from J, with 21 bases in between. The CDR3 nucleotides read TGTGCCAGCAGCCCCCACGGGACTTCGGGGGGTGGCTACACCTTC. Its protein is CASSPHGTSGGGYTF.

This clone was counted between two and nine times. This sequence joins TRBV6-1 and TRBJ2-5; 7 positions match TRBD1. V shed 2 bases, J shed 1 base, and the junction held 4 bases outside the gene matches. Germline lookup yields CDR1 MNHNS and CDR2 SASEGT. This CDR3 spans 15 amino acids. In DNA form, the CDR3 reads TGTGCCAGCAGTGAACAACAGGGGTTCCAAGAGACCCAGTACTTC. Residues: CASSEQQGFQETQYF.

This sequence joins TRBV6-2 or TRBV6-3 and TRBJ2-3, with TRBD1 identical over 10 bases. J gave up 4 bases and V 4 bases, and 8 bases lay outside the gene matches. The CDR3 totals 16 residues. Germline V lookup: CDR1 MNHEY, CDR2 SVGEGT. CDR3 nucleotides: TGTGCCAGCAGTTTGTACAGGGGACAGGGGCCAGATACGCAGTATTTT. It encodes CASSLYRGQGPDTQYF.

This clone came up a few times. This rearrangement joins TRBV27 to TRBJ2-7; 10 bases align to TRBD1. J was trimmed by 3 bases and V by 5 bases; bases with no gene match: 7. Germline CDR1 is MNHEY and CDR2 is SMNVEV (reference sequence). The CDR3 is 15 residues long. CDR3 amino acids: CASSPPRDRGYEQYF. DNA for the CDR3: TGTGCCAGCAGTCCCCCCCGGGACAGGGGCTACGAGCAGTACTTC.

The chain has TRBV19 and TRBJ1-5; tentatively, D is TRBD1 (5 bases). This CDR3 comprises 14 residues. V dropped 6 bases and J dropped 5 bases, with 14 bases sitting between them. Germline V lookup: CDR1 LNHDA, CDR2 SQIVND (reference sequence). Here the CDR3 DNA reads TGTGCCAGTAGGGGGCGAGGTCCAGATCAGCCCCAGCATTTT. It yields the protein CASRGRGPDQPQHF.

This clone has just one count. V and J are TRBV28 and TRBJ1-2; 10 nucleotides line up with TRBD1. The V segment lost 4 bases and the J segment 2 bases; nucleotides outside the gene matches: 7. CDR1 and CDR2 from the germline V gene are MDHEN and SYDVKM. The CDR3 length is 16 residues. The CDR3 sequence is CASSSAGTGENYGYTF. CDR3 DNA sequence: TGTGCCAGCAGTTCCGCCGGGACAGGGGAGAACTATGGCTACACCTTC.

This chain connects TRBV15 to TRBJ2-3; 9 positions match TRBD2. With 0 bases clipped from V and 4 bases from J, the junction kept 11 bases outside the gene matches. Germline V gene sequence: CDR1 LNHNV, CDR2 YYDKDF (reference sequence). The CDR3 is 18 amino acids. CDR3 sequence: CATSRELVRGGLPDTQYF. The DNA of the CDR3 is TGTGCCACCAGCAGAGAGTTAGTGCGGGGGGGCCTTCCAGATACGCAGTATTTT. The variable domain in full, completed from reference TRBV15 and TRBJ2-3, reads DAMVIQNPRYQVTQFGKPVTLSCSQTLNHNVMYWYQQKSSQAPKLLFHYYDKDFNNEADTPDNFQSRRPNTSFCFLDIRSPGLGDTAMYLCATSRELVRGGLPDTQYFGPGTRLTVL.

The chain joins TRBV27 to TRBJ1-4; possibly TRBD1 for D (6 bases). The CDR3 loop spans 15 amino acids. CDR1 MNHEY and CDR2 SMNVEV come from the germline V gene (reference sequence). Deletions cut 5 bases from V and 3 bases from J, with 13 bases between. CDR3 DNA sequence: TGTGCCAGCAGTCACCGGACAGCCTCTAATGAAAAACTGTTTTTT. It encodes CASSHRTASNEKLFF.

CDR3 DNA: TGTGCCAGCAGCCCCGGGGGACCCCAAGAGACCCAGTACTTC. Protein product: CASSPGGPQETQYF. V and J are TRBV11-2 and TRBJ2-5; a possible D gene is TRBD2 (6 bases). Germline V gene sequence: CDR1 SGHAT, CDR2 FQNNGV. V shed 5 bases and J shed 1 base, with 11 bases lying between them. The CDR3 length is 14 residues.

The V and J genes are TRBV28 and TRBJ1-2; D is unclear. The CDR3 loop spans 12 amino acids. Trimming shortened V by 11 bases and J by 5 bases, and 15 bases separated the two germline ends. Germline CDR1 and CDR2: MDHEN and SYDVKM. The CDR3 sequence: CASSRGLYGYTF. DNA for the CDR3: TGTGCCTCTTCTCGCGGGTTGTATGGCTACACCTTC.

CDR3 sequence (DNA): TGTGCCAGCGCCCCCTTTCCTCAGACAGGGGATGGCTACACCTTC. Translated, it gives CASAPFPQTGDGYTF. The chain employs TRBV2 and TRBJ1-2, with 8 bases fitting TRBD1. Losses at the gene ends were 8 bases for V and 6 bases for J; bases not matched to a gene: 14. The CDR3 consists of 15 residues. Germline assignment: CDR1 SNHLY and CDR2 FYNNEI.

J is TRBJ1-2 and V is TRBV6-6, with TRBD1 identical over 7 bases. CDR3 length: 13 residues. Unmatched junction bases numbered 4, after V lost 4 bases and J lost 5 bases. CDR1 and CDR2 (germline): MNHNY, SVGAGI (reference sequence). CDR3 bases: TGTGCCAGCAGTTTAACAGGGGCATATGGCTACACCTTC. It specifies CASSLTGAYGYTF.

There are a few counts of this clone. The CDR3: CASSLAWTGEGYTF. The CDR3 DNA reads as TGTGCCAGCAGCTTAGCGTGGACAGGGGAAGGCTACACCTTC. V gene TRBV7-2 combines with J gene TRBJ1-2, with TRBD1 identical over 9 bases. Germline V CDR1 and CDR2: SGHTA, FQGNSA. CDR3 length: 14 residues. Losses at the gene ends were 0 bases for V and 8 bases for J; bases not matched to a gene: 4.

The CDR3 DNA sequence: TGTGCCAGCAGTTTATCACTAGCGGGAGTCATGTACGAGCAGTACTTC. Amino acids: CASSLSLAGVMYEQYF. This chain connects TRBV27 to TRBJ2-7; 11 nucleotides line up with TRBD2. The CDR3 has 16 residues. V lost 0 bases to trimming and J lost 4 bases; unmatched junction nucleotides: 5. The germline gives CDR1 MNHEY, CDR2 SMNVEV (reference sequence).

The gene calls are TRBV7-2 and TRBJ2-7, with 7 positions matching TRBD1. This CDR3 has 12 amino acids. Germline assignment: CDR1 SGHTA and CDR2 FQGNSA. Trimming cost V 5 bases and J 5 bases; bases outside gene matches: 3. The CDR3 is CASSLDRDEQYF. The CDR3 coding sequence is TGTGCCAGCAGCCTCGACAGGGACGAGCAGTACTTC.

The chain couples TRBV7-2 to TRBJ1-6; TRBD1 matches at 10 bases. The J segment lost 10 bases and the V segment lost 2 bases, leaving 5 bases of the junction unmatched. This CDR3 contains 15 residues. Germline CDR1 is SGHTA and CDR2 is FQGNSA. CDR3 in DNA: TGTGCCAGCAGCTTAAGGGACAGGGGATCATCACCCCTCCACTTT. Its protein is CASSLRDRGSSPLHF.

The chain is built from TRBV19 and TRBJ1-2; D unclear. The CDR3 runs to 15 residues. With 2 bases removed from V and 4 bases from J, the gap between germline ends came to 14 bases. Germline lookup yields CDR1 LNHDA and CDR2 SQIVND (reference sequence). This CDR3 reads CASSISLGTIYGYTF. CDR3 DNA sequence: TGTGCCAGTAGTATAAGCCTCGGAACTATCTATGGCTACACCTTC.

CDR3 in amino acids: CASSDSFDQPQHF. In nucleotides, the CDR3 is TGCGCCAGCAGTGATTCCTTCGATCAGCCCCAGCATTTT. J is TRBJ1-5 and V is TRBV10-1, with D uncertain. The CDR3 spans 13 residues. CDR1 WNHNN and CDR2 SYGVQD come from the germline V gene (reference sequence). Trimming removed 3 bases from V and 5 bases from J, with 8 bases in between.

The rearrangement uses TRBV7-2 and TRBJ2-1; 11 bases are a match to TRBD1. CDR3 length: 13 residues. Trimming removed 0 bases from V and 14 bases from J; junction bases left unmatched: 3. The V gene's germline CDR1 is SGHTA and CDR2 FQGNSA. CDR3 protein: CASSLAVGQGEFF. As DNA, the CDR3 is TGTGCCAGCAGCTTAGCGGTGGGACAGGGGGAGTTCTTC.

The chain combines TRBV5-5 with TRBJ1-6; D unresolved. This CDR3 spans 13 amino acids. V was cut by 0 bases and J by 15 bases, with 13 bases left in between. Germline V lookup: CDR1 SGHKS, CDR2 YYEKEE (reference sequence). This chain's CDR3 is CASSLADEGNLHF. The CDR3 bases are TGTGCCAGCAGCTTGGCCGATGAGGGAAACCTCCACTTT.

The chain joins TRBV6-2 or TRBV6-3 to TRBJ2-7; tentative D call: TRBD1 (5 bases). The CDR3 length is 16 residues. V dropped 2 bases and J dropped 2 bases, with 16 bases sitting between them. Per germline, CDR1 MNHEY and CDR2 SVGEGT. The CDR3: CASSYGVRQTTYEQYF. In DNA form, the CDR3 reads TGTGCCAGCAGTTACGGAGTCCGACAGACAACCTACGAGCAGTACTTC.